Presented here are 32 T cell receptor beta chains from one specimen sequenced in a study of T-cell memory formation after mild COVID-19. TCRdb analysed the 5' RACE reads with MiXCR anew, one entry per CDR3 protein. The sample lists 250,000 to 300,000 distinct CDR3 sequences, under 20% occurring once. Sequenced: PBMCs or a T cell subset sorted from them (not recorded which). The source is a man aged 18 to 30 who had mild COVID-19 (a few samples of this study predate the infection). Cell type and time point are not known.

Many counts were recorded for this clonotype. This chain connects TRBV5-1 to TRBJ2-6; tentatively, D is TRBD1 (6 bases). Germline loops: CDR1 SGHRS, CDR2 YFSETQ. Trimming removed 4 bases at V and 1 base at J, with 9 bases between. CDR3 size: 15 residues. CDR3 residues: CASSRQVSGANVLTF. The CDR3 bases are TGCGCCAGCAGCCGACAGGTTTCTGGGGCCAACGTCCTGACTTTC. Full variable domain (remainder filled in from reference TRBV5-1 and TRBJ2-6): KAGVTQTPRYLIKTRGQQVTLSCSPISGHRSVSWYQQTPGQGLQFLFEYFSETQRNKGNFPGRFSGRQFSNSRSEMNVSTLELGDSALYLCASSRQVSGANVLTFGAGSRLTVL.

V is TRBV19 and J is TRBJ1-1; D might be TRBD1 (6 bases). This CDR3 has 13 residues. CDR1 LNHDA and CDR2 SQIVND come from the germline V gene (reference sequence). V was trimmed by 6 bases and J by 4 bases, leaving 12 bases between them. Here the CDR3 reads CASSYRAGTEAFF. The CDR3 bases are TGTGCCAGTAGCTACAGGGCGGGCACTGAAGCTTTCTTT.

This clonotype was detected only a few times. The rearrangement links TRBV19 to TRBJ1-5, with TRBD1 matching 8 bases. Trimming cost V 3 bases and J 4 bases; bases outside gene matches: 5. The germline CDR1 and CDR2 sequences are LNHDA and SQIVND (reference sequence). The CDR3 has 15 amino acids. The DNA of the CDR3 is TGTGCCAGTAGTATCGGAAACAGGGGGAATCAGCCCCAGCATTTT. This encodes CASSIGNRGNQPQHF.

The J gene is TRBJ1-2, the V gene TRBV6-5; 11 bases are a match to TRBD1. Losses at the gene ends were 6 bases for V and 5 bases for J; bases not matched to a gene: 5. The CDR3 has 14 residues. Germline V gene lookup returns CDR1 MNHEY and CDR2 SVGAGI. CDR3 DNA: TGTGCCAGCAGACCGGACAGGGGGCAATATGGCTACACCTTC. It is translated as CASRPDRGQYGYTF.

This clonotype has a count of ten or more. The rearrangement links TRBV6-2 or TRBV6-3 to TRBJ2-7; D may match TRBD1 or TRBD2 (5 bases each). Looked up from germline, CDR1 is MNHEY and CDR2 is SVGEGT. Trimming shortened V by 5 bases and J by 9 bases, and 17 bases separated the two germline ends. This CDR3 is 13 amino acids long. This chain's CDR3 is CASSPTGSRGQYV. DNA of the CDR3: TGTGCCAGCAGTCCCACAGGCAGCCGGGGGCAGTACGTC.

This clonotype was seen at least ten times. J is TRBJ1-2 and V is TRBV2; D is undetermined. The V and J ends lost 6 bases and 8 bases respectively, with 28 bases between them. The CDR3 is 17 residues long. Germline V gene sequence: CDR1 SNHLY, CDR2 FYNNEI. The CDR3 loop reads CASSLTRITSHPWGYTF. CDR3 coding DNA: TGTGCCAGCAGCCTGACACGAATCACCTCGCACCCTTGGGGCTACACCTTC.

A few counts support this clonotype. V usage is TRBV5-1 and J usage is TRBJ1-1, with TRBD1 identical over 7 bases. The J segment lost 1 base and the V segment lost 4 bases, leaving 7 bases of the junction unmatched. Germline V gene sequence: CDR1 SGHRS, CDR2 YFSETQ. The CDR3 runs to 15 residues. DNA for the CDR3: TGCGCCAGCAGCAACCGGGACAGACCGAACACTGAAGCTTTCTTT. Its translation is CASSNRDRPNTEAFF.

This clonotype was found a few times. V and J are TRBV5-5 and TRBJ2-2, with 8 nucleotides matching TRBD2. V dropped 6 bases and J dropped 4; count of bases not matched to a gene: 5. The CDR3 spans 14 residues. From germline, CDR1 is SGHKS and CDR2 YYEKEE (reference sequence). As DNA, the CDR3 is TGTGCCAGCACCCACAGCGGGGGCACCGGGGAGCTGTTTTTT. Its protein is CASTHSGGTGELFF. The variable domain in full, completed from reference TRBV5-5 and TRBJ2-2, reads DAGVTQSPTHLIKTRGQQVTLRCSPISGHKSVSWYQQVLGQGPQFIFQYYEKEERGRGNFPDRFSARQFPNYSSELNVNALLLGDSALYLCASTHSGGTGELFFGEGSRLTVL.

This clonotype occurred a few times. The chain joins TRBV2 to TRBJ2-1, with D uncertain. This CDR3 is 11 amino acids long. Germline values: CDR1 SNHLY, CDR2 FYNNEI. The V gene lost 5 bases and the J gene lost 8 bases, with 7 bases spanning the gap. CDR3 protein: CASSSYDEQFF. CDR3 DNA: TGTGCCAGCAGTAGTTACGATGAGCAGTTCTTC. The full variable domain, its missing parts supplied by reference TRBV2 and TRBJ2-1, is EPEVTQTPSHQVTQMGQEVILRCVPISNHLYFYWYRQILGQKVEFLVSFYNNEISEKSEIFDDQFSVERPDGSNFTLKIRSTKLEDSAMYFCASSSYDEQFFGPGTRLTVL.

This clonotype was seen a handful of times. The genes are TRBV4-3 and TRBJ1-6; D is ambiguous. CDR1 LGHNA and CDR2 YSLEER come from the germline V gene. Trimming stripped 0 bases from V and 14 bases from J, with 11 bases between. The CDR3 length is 13 residues. CDR3 DNA: TGCGCCAGCAGCCAAGATCTAGACCGGACCCTCCACTTT. This sequence encodes CASSQDLDRTLHF.

Remarks on this clonotype: A single base separates this from a much larger clone, so it may be a read error. This chain joins TRBV7-2 and TRBJ1-1; no clear D gene. The length of the CDR3 is 11 residues. Germline assignment: CDR1 SGHTA and CDR2 FQGNSA. The CDR3 sequence is CARSRQTEAFF. CDR3 DNA sequence: TGTGCCCGCAGCCGCCAAACTGAAGCTTTCTTT.

The J gene is TRBJ1-2, the V gene TRBV5-1; D is undetermined. CDR1 is SGHRS, CDR2 YFSETQ, per germline. Trimming stripped 4 bases from V and 7 bases from J, with 20 bases between. There are 15 residues in the CDR3. The CDR3 region is CASSPASLLGFGYTF. The CDR3 nucleotides are TGCGCCAGCAGCCCTGCTTCTCTTTTAGGTTTTGGCTACACCTTC.

This clonotype was seen a few times. The chain carries TRBV10-2 and TRBJ2-5; D may match TRBD1 or TRBD2 (5 bases each). CDR1 and CDR2 (germline): WSHSY, SAAADI. Deletions cut 8 bases from V and 4 bases from J, with 11 bases between. CDR3 length: 12 amino acids. The CDR3 spells CASGDRGETQYF. The CDR3 DNA follows: TGCGCCAGCGGGGACCGGGGAGAGACCCAGTACTTC.

The chain carries TRBV7-2 and TRBJ2-3, with D tentatively TRBD1 or TRBD2 (7 bases each). Germline lookup yields CDR1 SGHTA and CDR2 FQGNSA. The CDR3 runs 15 residues. V shed 5 bases and J shed 0 bases, with 12 bases lying between them. CDR3 amino acids: CASSRQGGSTDTQYF. The CDR3 DNA follows: TGTGCCAGCAGCCGCCAGGGGGGGAGCACAGATACGCAGTATTTT.

In DNA, the CDR3 is TGTGCCAGCAGCAGGGTGGGGGCTGGCTACACCTTC. This encodes CASSRVGAGYTF. V is TRBV7-2 and J is TRBJ1-2; D is possibly TRBD1 (6 bases). The CDR3 sequence is 12 residues long. Germline V gives CDR1 SGHTA, CDR2 FQGNSA. V lost 5 bases and J 7 bases, leaving 11 bases between the germline ends.

The chain joins TRBV7-8 to TRBJ2-2, with D perhaps TRBD2 (5 bases). The V end lost 4 bases, the J end lost 1 base, and 16 bases lay between the germline ends. The CDR3 contains 17 residues. Germline CDR1 SGHVS, CDR2 FQNEAQ. The chain's CDR3 is CASSSSDRTGNTGELFF. In DNA form, the CDR3 reads TGTGCCAGCAGCTCTAGTGACCGGACTGGGAACACCGGGGAGCTGTTTTTT.

This clonotype has a handful of counts. The chain joins TRBV5-5 to TRBJ2-1; D is tentatively TRBD1 or TRBD2 (5 bases each). CDR3 length: 15 residues. The germline V gene encodes CDR1 SGHKS and CDR2 YYEKEE (reference sequence). V was trimmed by 10 bases and J by 0 bases, leaving 17 bases between them. This CDR3 is CASPMGDSSYNEQFF. CDR3 DNA sequence: TGTGCCTCCCCAATGGGGGATAGCTCCTACAATGAGCAGTTCTTC. The complete variable domain, with remaining parts taken from reference TRBV5-5 and TRBJ2-1, reads DAGVTQSPTHLIKTRGQQVTLRCSPISGHKSVSWYQQVLGQGPQFIFQYYEKEERGRGNFPDRFSARQFPNYSSELNVNALLLGDSALYLCASPMGDSSYNEQFFGPGTRLTVL.

This clonotype was counted a few times. The chain has TRBV4-1 and TRBJ2-3; the D is unclear. V dropped 1 base and J dropped 1 base, with 9 bases sitting between them. This CDR3 contains 15 residues. Germline V gives CDR1 MGHRA, CDR2 YSYEKL. CDR3: CASSQGQRRTDTQYF. The DNA for the CDR3 is TGCGCCAGCAGCCAAGGTCAGCGACGCACAGATACGCAGTATTTT.

The gene calls are TRBV18 and TRBJ2-7; D possibly corresponds to TRBD2 (6 bases). The CDR3 length is 15 residues. Germline CDR1 and CDR2: KGHSH and LQKENI. V shed 0 bases and J shed 6 bases, with 15 bases lying between them. Written as DNA, the CDR3 is TGTGCCAGCTCACCACCGAAGGGGCAGCGGGTCGAGCAGTACTTC. This translates into CASSPPKGQRVEQYF.

This chain uses TRBV5-1 with TRBJ2-7; possibly TRBD2 for D (6 bases). The CDR3 runs to 14 residues. Germline CDR1 and CDR2: SGHRS and YFSETQ. Trimming left V 4 bases short and J 7 bases short, with 18 bases between. The CDR3 DNA is TGCGCCAGCAGCCTATTCGGGGGACTGCGGGAGCAGTACTTC. It codes for CASSLFGGLREQYF. Full variable domain (remainder filled in from reference TRBV5-1 and TRBJ2-7): KAGVTQTPRYLIKTRGQQVTLSCSPISGHRSVSWYQQTPGQGLQFLFEYFSETQRNKGNFPGRFSGRQFSNSRSEMNVSTLELGDSALYLCASSLFGGLREQYFGPGTRLTVT.

There are a few counts of this clonotype. The rearrangement joins TRBV20-1 to TRBJ2-7; tentatively, D is TRBD2 (7 bases). The V gene's germline CDR1 is DFQATT and CDR2 SNEGSKA (reference sequence). The CDR3 runs 14 residues. Trimming shortened V by 2 bases and J by 3 bases, and 14 bases separated the two germline ends. The CDR3 is CSARIGGPVYEQYF. The CDR3 coding sequence is TGCAGTGCTAGAATCGGGGGGCCAGTCTACGAGCAGTACTTC.

V usage is TRBV6-5 and J usage is TRBJ1-2, with D possibly TRBD1 on 6 matching bases. The V end was cut by 6 bases, the J end by 8 bases, with 25 bases between. CDR3 length: 16 residues. Germline CDR1 MNHEY, CDR2 SVGAGI. In nucleotides, the CDR3 is TGTGCCAGCAGACCGTCCTCCCGACAGGCCGCTGGAGGCTACACCTTC. This gives the protein CASRPSSRQAAGGYTF.

This clonotype was counted ten times or more. The chain has TRBV12-3 or TRBV12-4 and TRBJ2-2, with D unclear. Trimming took off 2 bases at V and 6 bases at J, with 7 bases between the two ends. This CDR3 is built from 13 residues. CDR3 nucleotides: TGTGCCAGCAGTTTAAATCGGGCCGGGGAGCTGTTTTTT. Residues: CASSLNRAGELFF.

CDR3 region: CASSQGRLAGPSIGTQYF. DNA of the CDR3: TGTGCCAGCAGCCAAGGGAGACTAGCGGGGCCGTCTATCGGGACCCAGTACTTC. The V gene is TRBV3-1, the J gene TRBJ2-5, with TRBD2 identical over 11 bases. Losses at the gene ends were 1 base for V and 7 bases for J; bases not matched to a gene: 14. The CDR3 consists of 18 residues. Germline loops: CDR1 LGHDT, CDR2 YNNKEL (reference sequence).

This clonotype was counted a few times. The chain recombines TRBV10-3 with TRBJ1-5; perhaps TRBD1 as D (5 bases). Germline V gives CDR1 ENHRY, CDR2 SYGVKD. Trimming removed 6 bases from V and 8 bases from J, with 14 bases in between. The CDR3 is 13 residues long. The CDR3 here is CAIRSTALEPQHF. The CDR3 nucleotides are TGTGCCATCAGATCGACAGCCCTGGAGCCCCAGCATTTT.

This clonotype was picked up a small number of times. V gene TRBV30 combines with J gene TRBJ1-3; the D gene is possibly TRBD1 (5 bases). Deletions cut 2 bases from V and 0 bases from J, with 8 bases between. CDR1 and CDR2 (germline): GTSNPN, SVGIG (reference sequence). This CDR3 has 14 residues. As DNA, the CDR3 is TGTGCCTGGAGTAGGGGCAGCTCTGGAAACACCATATATTTT. Translation: CAWSRGSSGNTIYF. Full variable domain (outside the CDR3, taken from reference TRBV30 and TRBJ1-3): SQTIHQWPATLVQPVGSPLSLECTVEGTSNPNLYWYRQAAGRGLQLLFYSVGIGQISSEVPQNLSASRPQDRQFILSSKKLLLSDSGFYLCAWSRGSSGNTIYFGEGSWLTVV.

V gene TRBV1 combines with J gene TRBJ2-7. TRBV1 is a pseudogene locus. The CDR3 covers 13 residues. The CDR3 spells CTSSQGSSYEQYV. The CDR3 nucleotides are TGCACCAGCAGCCAAGGGAGCTCCTACGAGCAGTACGTC.

This clonotype was counted between two and nine times. This chain joins TRBV6-2 or TRBV6-3 and TRBJ1-5, with a possible D match to TRBD1 (5 bases). The germline V and J ends were trimmed by 7 bases and 4 bases, with 17 bases remaining between them. This CDR3 is 15 amino acids long. Germline CDR1 MNHEY, CDR2 SVGEGT. The CDR3 spells CASTPEGRGNQPQHF. The CDR3 DNA reads as TGTGCCAGCACCCCAGAGGGGCGAGGGAATCAGCCCCAGCATTTT.

V and J are TRBV7-3 and TRBJ2-4; D call uncertain. Trimming pared 5 bases from V and 0 bases from J, leaving 14 bases between. The CDR3 totals 16 residues. From germline, CDR1 is SGHTA and CDR2 FQGTGA. CDR3 bases: TGTGCCAGCAGCCTCGTTATCGGCCTAGCCAAAAACATTCAGTACTTC. It is translated as CASSLVIGLAKNIQYF.

This chain uses TRBV9 with TRBJ2-1, with 9 nucleotides matching TRBD1. The CDR3 totals 16 residues. J lost 7 bases, V lost 2 bases, and 10 bases had no gene match. CDR1 is SGDLS and CDR2 is YYNGEE in the germline V gene. The CDR3 reads CASSVKLGTGRNEQFF. Here the CDR3 DNA reads TGTGCCAGCAGCGTCAAGCTAGGGACAGGGAGAAATGAGCAGTTCTTC.

The rearrangement links TRBV5-4 to TRBJ1-6, with a possible D match to TRBD1 (5 bases). Per the germline V gene, CDR1 is SGHNT and CDR2 is YYREEE (reference sequence). The germline V and J ends were trimmed by 4 bases and 0 bases, with 11 bases remaining between them. This CDR3 region has 16 residues. CDR3 coding DNA: TGTGCCAGCAGCCTAAGACAGAGCTCCTATAATTCACCCCTCCACTTT. Translating gives CASSLRQSSYNSPLHF. Full variable domain (missing parts from reference TRBV5-4 and TRBJ1-6): ETGVTQSPTHLIKTRGQQVTLRCSSQSGHNTVSWYQQALGQGPQFIFQYYREEENGRGNFPPRFSGLQFPNYSSELNVNALELDDSALYLCASSLRQSSYNSPLHFGNGTRLTVT.

In its sample, this clonotype was seen a few times. The chain is built from TRBV5-1 and TRBJ1-2; TRBD1 matches at 7 bases. Trimming took 5 bases from V and 3 from J; bases not matched to a gene: 4. This CDR3 region has 13 residues. Germline V CDR1 and CDR2: SGHRS, YFSETQ. CDR3 residues: CASSITGDYGYTF. CDR3 DNA sequence: TGCGCCAGCAGTATTACAGGGGACTATGGCTACACCTTC. The full variable domain, with the rest looked up from reference TRBV5-1 and TRBJ1-2, is KAGVTQTPRYLIKTRGQQVTLSCSPISGHRSVSWYQQTPGQGLQFLFEYFSETQRNKGNFPGRFSGRQFSNSRSEMNVSTLELGDSALYLCASSITGDYGYTFGSGTRLTVV.